What follows describes a single T cell receptor beta chain. TCRdb's table, derived via immunoSEQ multiplex PCR, lists solely in-frame clones and lacks some. The sample includes over 250,000 clones, about 87% of them seen just once. V shed 6 bases and J 0 bases; nucleotides not matched to a gene: 8. In germline, CDR1 is ENHRY, CDR2 SYGVKD. This CDR3 is built from 15 residues. Sample treatment: about 20 received Ad26.COV2.S at low or high dose, single or two shots; a few received placebo; per-sample allocation not given. Day 63 following the first vaccine or placebo injection was when the samples were taken. This sample is drawn from a study of Ad26.COV2.S vaccination and SARS-CoV-2 variants.

The chain joins TRBV10-3 to TRBJ2-7; 7 bases agree with TRBD1. Sample: peripheral blood, taken in a trial of Ad26.COV2.S vaccine versus placebo. This receptor was obtained from a person aged 18-60 years who received the Ad26.COV2.S COVID-19 vaccine or a placebo. CDR3 residues: CAISRRQGSSYEQYF. In nucleotides, the CDR3 is TGTGCCATCAGCCGACGACAGGGAAGCTCCTACGAGCAGTACTTC.